The 29 T cell receptor beta chains below were found in one sample sequenced in a study of graft-versus-host responses after intestinal transplantation. The protocol was immunoSEQ multiplex PCR, while the TCRdb copy is restricted to in-frame clones and leaves out a portion. The sample yields around 25,000 clones, 80% to 90% seen once. Sample: PBMCs, taken roughly 450 days after intestinal transplant. Receptors were obtained from a human patient who received an intestinal transplant, so some T cells may come from the graft donor.

The chain combines TRBV12-5 with TRBJ2-7, with D tentatively TRBD2 (5 bases). CDR1 LGHNT and CDR2 FRNRAP come from the germline V gene. The CDR3 contains 14 residues. Trimming took off 9 bases at V and 6 bases at J, with 21 bases between the two ends. CDR3 residues: CASAALAFSSEQYF. In nucleotides, the CDR3 is TGTGCTAGCGCCGCCCTAGCCTTTTCCAGCGAGCAGTACTTC.

Notes on this clone: Compared with germline, one end of the junction differs, possibly owing to a read error. This chain connects TRBV2 to TRBJ2-7, with 8 nucleotides matching TRBD2. The CDR3 has 14 residues. The germline V gene has CDR1 SNHLY and CDR2 FYNNEI. The CDR3 loop is CASREGLARYEQYF. In DNA, the CDR3 is TGTGCCAGCAGGGAAGGACTAGCTCGGTACGAGCAGTACTTC.

The rearrangement uses TRBV2 and TRBJ2-2; 10 positions agree with TRBD2. The junction had 11 bases not matched to a gene; V was cut back by 6 bases and J by 4 bases. The CDR3 totals 17 residues. Germline V gene sequence: CDR1 SNHLY, CDR2 FYNNEI. The CDR3 spells CASRGGAGGPTTGELFF. Here the CDR3 DNA reads TGTGCCAGCAGAGGGGGAGCGGGAGGGCCGACCACCGGGGAGCTGTTTTTT.

This chain joins TRBV4-1 and TRBJ2-7, with D perhaps matching TRBD1 or TRBD2 (5 bases each). Trimming left V 3 bases short and J 0 bases short, with 9 bases between. Germline CDR1 reads MGHRA; CDR2 reads YSYEKL. The CDR3 contains 14 residues. The CDR3 reads CASSHRDGSYEQYF. The CDR3 DNA follows: TGCGCCAGCAGCCACCGGGACGGCTCCTACGAGCAGTACTTC.

The chain joins TRBV28 to TRBJ2-5, with D perhaps matching TRBD1 (6 bases). The germline gives CDR1 MDHEN, CDR2 SYDVKM. The germline V and J ends were trimmed by 5 bases and 1 base, with 11 bases remaining between them. The CDR3 totals 14 residues. The CDR3 is CASSPGQLQETQYF. For the CDR3, the DNA is TGTGCCAGCAGTCCTGGACAGCTCCAAGAGACCCAGTACTTC.

The V gene is TRBV29-1, the J gene TRBJ2-7; 12 bases are a match to TRBD1. This CDR3 spans 15 amino acids. Germline V CDR1 and CDR2: SQVTM, ANQGSEA. V shed 3 bases, J shed 5 bases, and the junction held 8 bases outside the gene matches. The DNA for the CDR3 is TGCAGCGTTGACGTGGGACAGGGGGCGGGAAACGAGCAGTACTTC. It translates to CSVDVGQGAGNEQYF.

CDR3 DNA sequence: TGTGCCTGGATCTACGGGGCCGGAAACCTTGAAGCTTTCTTT. Its protein is CAWIYGAGNLEAFF. This chain connects TRBV30 to TRBJ1-1; D perhaps matches TRBD1 (5 bases). This CDR3 is built from 14 residues. With 4 bases removed from V and 7 bases from J, the gap between germline ends came to 19 bases. In germline, CDR1 is GTSNPN, CDR2 SVGIG (reference sequence).

The rearrangement joins TRBV6-6 to TRBJ2-1, with 9 bases lining up with TRBD2. The CDR3 spans 16 residues. CDR1 MNHNY and CDR2 SVGAGI come from the germline V gene (reference sequence). Trimming at V came to 7 bases and at J to 8 bases, leaving 15 bases not matched to a gene. In DNA form, the CDR3 reads TGTGCCAGCACCCGAGGGGGCGGGAGGGCCGTGGATGAGCAGTTCTTC. Encoded protein: CASTRGGGRAVDEQFF.

The genes are TRBV5-1 and TRBJ1-2, with D unclear. The V end was cut by 5 bases, the J end by 4 bases, with 12 bases between. Germline CDR1 is SGHRS and CDR2 is YFSETQ. The CDR3 sequence is 13 residues long. CDR3: CASSFEAAYGYTF. DNA of the CDR3: TGCGCCAGCAGTTTCGAGGCAGCCTATGGCTACACCTTC.

V and J are TRBV6-5 and TRBJ2-2; 8 nucleotides line up with TRBD1. V gave up 6 bases and J gave up 0 bases; unmatched junction bases: 3. CDR1 and CDR2 (germline): MNHEY, SVGAGI. CDR3 length: 15 amino acids. The CDR3 DNA reads as TGTGCCAGCAGCGACAGGGGAGCGAACACCGGGGAGCTGTTTTTT. It yields the protein CASSDRGANTGELFF.

This clone has only a few counts. The V gene is TRBV6-6, the J gene TRBJ2-7; D not resolved. From germline, CDR1 is MNHNY and CDR2 SVGAGI (reference sequence). Trimming left V 5 bases short and J 2 bases short, with 4 bases between. The CDR3 spans 11 residues. In DNA, the CDR3 is TGTGCCAGCAGTATCACCTACGAGCAGTACTTC. This translates into CASSITYEQYF.

The chain recombines TRBV6-1 with TRBJ1-4, with D uncertain. Trimming stripped 4 bases from V and 4 bases from J, with 10 bases between. The CDR3 extends over 14 amino acids. Germline CDR1 MNHNS, CDR2 SASEGT. The CDR3 DNA reads TGTGCCAGCAGTGGACGGATGTTTAATGAAAAACTGTTTTTT. It codes for CASSGRMFNEKLFF.

The chain couples TRBV5-1 to TRBJ2-5; D uncertain. V lost 4 bases to trimming and J lost 5 bases, with 9 bases between them. Germline V gene data show CDR1 as SGHRS and CDR2 as YFSETQ. CDR3 size: 12 residues. This chain's CDR3 is CASSKGRETQYF. For the CDR3, the DNA is TGCGCCAGCAGCAAGGGTCGGGAGACCCAGTACTTC.

The J gene is TRBJ2-7, the V gene TRBV18, with 9 bases that match TRBD1. Unmatched junction bases numbered 10, after V lost 6 bases and J lost 4 bases. This CDR3 has 15 amino acids. The germline V gene has CDR1 KGHSH and CDR2 LQKENI. CDR3 sequence reads: CASSQPGTGSYEQYF. In nucleotides, the CDR3 is TGTGCCAGCTCGCAGCCCGGGACAGGGAGTTACGAGCAGTACTTC.

V usage is TRBV10-1 and J usage is TRBJ2-1, with 8 bases matching TRBD2. The germline CDR1 and CDR2 sequences are WNHNN and SYGVQD (reference sequence). The CDR3 runs to 16 residues. Trimming removed 6 bases from V and 6 bases from J; junction bases left unmatched: 13. The CDR3 coding sequence is TGCGCCAGCAGGGGGTTAGCGCGGGAGGAGGGCAATGAGCAGTTCTTC. Its translation is CASRGLAREEGNEQFF.

The V and J genes are TRBV7-9 and TRBJ2-7, with D perhaps matching TRBD1 or TRBD2 (7 bases each). CDR1 SEHNR and CDR2 FQNEAQ come from the germline V gene (reference sequence). V was trimmed by 2 bases and J by 6 bases, leaving 17 bases between them. The CDR3 runs to 15 residues. CDR3 sequence: CASSLFAGGAREQYF. CDR3 DNA sequence: TGTGCCAGCAGCTTATTTGCAGGGGGGGCGCGCGAGCAGTACTTC.

The rearrangement links TRBV30 to TRBJ1-2, with D perhaps matching TRBD1 (6 bases). CDR1 and CDR2 from the germline V gene are GTSNPN and SVGIG (reference sequence). This CDR3 has 13 residues. Trimming stripped 1 base from V and 4 bases from J, with 10 bases between. The CDR3 loop reads CAWSAPGAYGYTF. The CDR3 DNA reads as TGTGCCTGGAGTGCCCCGGGGGCCTATGGCTACACCTTC.

The chain recombines TRBV14 with TRBJ2-1, with 8 bases identical to TRBD2. Per germline, CDR1 SGHDN and CDR2 FVKESK. V was clipped by 0 bases and J by 3 bases; unmatched bases: 10. This CDR3 has 18 amino acids. The CDR3 reads CASSQDVGAGGNYNEQFF. The CDR3 DNA reads TGTGCCAGCAGCCAAGATGTGGGCGCGGGAGGTAACTACAATGAGCAGTTCTTC.

The J gene is TRBJ1-2, the V gene TRBV28; D is unclear. The CDR3 contains 13 residues. Germline V gene sequence: CDR1 MDHEN, CDR2 SYDVKM. The germline V and J ends were trimmed by 9 bases and 8 bases, with 19 bases remaining between them. CDR3 in DNA: TGTGCCAGTGGTTTAGCGGGGATAAGGGGCTACACCTTC. Its translation is CASGLAGIRGYTF.

The gene calls are TRBV10-1 and TRBJ1-1; no clear D gene. The CDR3 is 13 residues long. Germline-derived CDR1 and CDR2 are WNHNN and SYGVQD (reference sequence). The V and J ends lost 2 bases and 1 base respectively, with 5 bases between them. The CDR3 here is CASSEQQNTEAFF. For the CDR3, the DNA is TGCGCCAGCAGTGAGCAACAGAACACTGAAGCTTTCTTT.

This clone appeared once. The chain uses TRBV29-1 and TRBJ1-2; possibly TRBD1 for D (5 bases). CDR1 SQVTM and CDR2 ANQGSEA come from the germline V gene. The CDR3 extends over 13 amino acids. Trimming stripped 3 bases from V and 7 bases from J, with 15 bases between. For the CDR3, the DNA is TGCAGCGTTGACGGGCAGGGCAGGGTTGGCTACACCTTC. Its translation: CSVDGQGRVGYTF.

The DNA of the CDR3 is TGTGCCAGTAGCCCAACCCTGGGACACCTATCCTACGAGCAGTACTTC. This translates into CASSPTLGHLSYEQYF. V and J are TRBV19 and TRBJ2-7, with TRBD1 as a possible D gene (6 bases). Germline CDR1 is LNHDA and CDR2 is SQIVND (reference sequence). The V end was cut by 6 bases, the J end by 1 base, with 19 bases between. CDR3 length: 16 amino acids. The full variable domain, its missing parts supplied by reference TRBV19 and TRBJ2-7, is DGGITQSPKYLFRKEGQNVTLSCEQNLNHDAMYWYRQDPGQGLRLIYYSQIVNDFQKGDIAEGYSVSREKKESFPLTVTSAQKNPTAFYLCASSPTLGHLSYEQYFGPGTRLTVT.

J is TRBJ1-3 and V is TRBV9, with 7 bases matching TRBD1. The CDR3 runs to 19 residues. CDR1 and CDR2 (germline): SGDLS, YYNGEE. Trimming cost V 3 bases and J 1 base; bases outside gene matches: 16. This chain's CDR3 is CASSDAPWGQIYSGNTIYF. The CDR3 nucleotides read TGTGCCAGCAGCGATGCACCCTGGGGACAGATTTATTCTGGAAACACCATATATTTT.

The CDR3 nucleotides read TGTGCCAGCAGCTTATACAGGGAAGTGGGCACTGAAGCTTTCTTT. Translating gives CASSLYREVGTEAFF. This chain connects TRBV13 to TRBJ1-1; a possible D gene is TRBD1 (6 bases). Per germline, CDR1 PRHDT and CDR2 FYEKMQ (reference sequence). The CDR3 runs to 15 residues. V lost 2 bases to trimming and J lost 4 bases, with 14 bases between them.

The V gene is TRBV5-5, the J gene TRBJ2-7; TRBD1 aligns across 8 bases. There are 14 residues in the CDR3. The J segment lost 7 bases and the V segment lost 0 bases, leaving 6 bases of the junction unmatched. Germline loops: CDR1 SGHKS, CDR2 YYEKEE (reference sequence). The CDR3 spells CASSLVTGVEEQYF. The CDR3 bases are TGTGCCAGCAGCTTGGTGACAGGGGTGGAGGAGCAGTACTTC.

The chain links TRBV6-5 to TRBJ1-1; D is ambiguous. Germline CDR1 and CDR2: MNHEY and SVGAGI. CDR3 length: 14 amino acids. V lost 0 bases and J 4 bases, leaving 9 bases between the germline ends. CDR3 bases: TGTGCCAGCAGTTACTCGTTGGGTGGCACTGAAGCTTTCTTT. Its protein product is CASSYSLGGTEAFF.

This chain links TRBV5-1 with TRBJ2-5, with TRBD2 matching 10 bases. The trim removed 2 bases at V and 3 bases at J, leaving 4 bases unmatched. The CDR3 runs 15 residues. The germline V gene has CDR1 SGHRS and CDR2 YFSETQ. The CDR3 nucleotides are TGCGCCAGCAGCTTAGCGGGAGGGCCGGAAGAGACCCAGTACTTC. Translation gives CASSLAGGPEETQYF. Combining the CDR3 with reference TRBV5-1 and TRBJ2-5 gives the whole variable domain KAGVTQTPRYLIKTRGQQVTLSCSPISGHRSVSWYQQTPGQGLQFLFEYFSETQRNKGNFPGRFSGRQFSNSRSEMNVSTLELGDSALYLCASSLAGGPEETQYFGPGTRLLVL.

The chain combines TRBV7-6 with TRBJ2-7; unclear D gene. Trimming stripped 0 bases from V and 6 bases from J, with 12 bases between. Germline CDR1 reads SGHVS; CDR2 reads FNYEAQ. This CDR3 comprises 14 residues. The CDR3 coding sequence is TGTGCCAGCAGCTTAGCTTTCGGGCGCCGCGAGCAGTACTTC. Translated: CASSLAFGRREQYF. Based on the CDR3 plus reference TRBV7-6 and TRBJ2-7, the full variable domain is GAGVSQSPRYKVTKRGQDVALRCDPISGHVSLYWYRQALGQGPEFLTYFNYEAQQDKSGLPNDRFSAERPEGSISTLTIQRTEQRDSAMYRCASSLAFGRREQYFGPGTRLTVT.

V usage is TRBV19 and J usage is TRBJ2-7, with no clear D. In germline, CDR1 is LNHDA, CDR2 SQIVND (reference sequence). CDR3 size: 13 residues. V was cut by 1 base and J by 3 bases, with 7 bases left in between. This CDR3 reads CASSIVGNYEQYF. In nucleotides, the CDR3 is TGTGCCAGTAGTATAGTGGGTAACTACGAGCAGTACTTC.